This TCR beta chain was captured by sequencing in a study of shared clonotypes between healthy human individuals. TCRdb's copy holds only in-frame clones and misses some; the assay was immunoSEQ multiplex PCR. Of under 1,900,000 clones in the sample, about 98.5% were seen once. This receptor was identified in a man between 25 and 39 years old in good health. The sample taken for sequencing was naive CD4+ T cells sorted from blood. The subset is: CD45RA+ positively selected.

The CDR3 sequence: CASSLDLNRYEQFF. CDR3 DNA sequence: TGTGCCAGCAGCTTAGATCTTAACCGGTATGAGCAGTTCTTC. V usage is TRBV7-8 and J usage is TRBJ2-1; D ambiguous. Trimming removed 1 base at V and 8 bases at J, with 12 bases between. The CDR3 runs 14 residues. Germline CDR1 is SGHVS and CDR2 is FQNEAQ.